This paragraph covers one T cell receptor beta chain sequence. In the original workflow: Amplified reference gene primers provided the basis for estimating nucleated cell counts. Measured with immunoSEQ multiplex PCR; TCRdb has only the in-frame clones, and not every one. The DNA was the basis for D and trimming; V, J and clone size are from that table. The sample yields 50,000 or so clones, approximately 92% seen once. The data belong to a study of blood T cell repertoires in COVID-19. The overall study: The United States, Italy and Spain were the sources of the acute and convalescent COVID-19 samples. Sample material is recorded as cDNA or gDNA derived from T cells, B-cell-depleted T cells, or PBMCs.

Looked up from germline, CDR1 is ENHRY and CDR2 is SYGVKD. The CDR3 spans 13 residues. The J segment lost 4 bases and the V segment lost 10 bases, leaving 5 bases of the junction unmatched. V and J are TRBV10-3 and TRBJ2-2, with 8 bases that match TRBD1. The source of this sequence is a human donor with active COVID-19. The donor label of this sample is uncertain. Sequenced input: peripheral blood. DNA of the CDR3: TGTGCCAGTCGGACAGGGACCACCGGGGAGCTGTTTTTT. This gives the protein CASRTGTTGELFF.